This TCR beta chain was sequenced in a study of T cell repertoires in cytomegalovirus infection. Overall study context: CMV epitopes, recently identified HLA-C-restricted and well-studied HLA-B-restricted, were used.

MiXCR, applied by TCRdb to the reads, yields one record per CDR3 protein. The sample has some 920,000 distinct CDR3 sequences, around 31% seen once. A remark on this clonotype: As yet, its antigen is unknown.

Deletions cut 0 bases from V and 5 bases from J, with 10 bases between. Germline V CDR1 and CDR2: LGHDT, YNNKEL (reference sequence). The CDR3 covers 14 residues. The clonotype comes from a human donor in good health (CMV status not recorded). Some clones in this sample may be carry-over from other donors' samples. The genes are TRBV3-1 and TRBJ1-1; no definite D call. This specimen was cultured CD8+ T cells from PBMCs, taken from culture after CMV antigen stimulation. CDR3 sequence reads: CASSQEVMGTEAFF. Written as DNA, the CDR3 is TGTGCCAGCAGCCAAGAGGTGATGGGGACTGAAGCTTTCTTT.